The 21 T cell receptor beta chains in this list originate from one sample, sequenced in a study of blood T cell repertoires in COVID-19 (TCRdb year 2020). Libraries were constructed by the immunoSEQ multiplex PCR assay. The source is immuneACCESS, and TCRdb retained only in-frame sequences with V and J called. Part of the clones is not carried over; for the studies checked, unresolved V genes explain less than half of this, and the remainder is unexplained. Counted in this sample were 300,000 to 400,000 clones; around 87% of them appeared once. The ten largest clones take up 2% to 2.5% of the sample. The sample consisted of peripheral blood. These receptors were taken from a woman aged 55-70 years with COVID-19, enrolled during active disease.

The chain employs TRBV2 and TRBJ2-1, with D maybe TRBD1 (6 bases). The CDR3 runs 13 residues. CDR1 is SNHLY and CDR2 is FYNNEI in the germline V gene. The V gene lost 5 bases and the J gene lost 4 bases, with 9 bases spanning the gap. In nucleotides, the CDR3 is TGTGCCAGCAGTAGACAGGAGTACAATGAGCAGTTCTTC. Protein sequence: CASSRQEYNEQFF. Supplemented by reference TRBV2 and TRBJ2-1, the full variable domain reads EPEVTQTPSHQVTQMGQEVILRCVPISNHLYFYWYRQILGQKVEFLVSFYNNEISEKSEIFDDQFSVERPDGSNFTLKIRSTKLEDSAMYFCASSRQEYNEQFFGPGTRLTVL.

CDR3 region: CASSYDREGGNTIYF. In DNA form, the CDR3 reads TGTGCCAGCAGCTATGACCGGGAAGGAGGAAACACCATATATTTT. The genes are TRBV6-5 and TRBJ1-3, with D unclear. Trimming removed 6 bases at V and 4 bases at J, with 16 bases between. This CDR3 has 15 residues. Germline V CDR1 and CDR2: MNHEY, SVGAGI.

The rearrangement uses TRBV5-1 and TRBJ2-2; D gene uncertain. The V end lost 5 bases, the J end lost 1 base, and 9 bases lay between the germline ends. Germline CDR1 SGHRS, CDR2 YFSETQ. The CDR3 spans 14 residues. CDR3 region: CASRWAVNTGELFF. The CDR3 coding sequence is TGCGCCAGCAGATGGGCAGTGAACACCGGGGAGCTGTTTTTT.

The chain employs TRBV6-5 and TRBJ1-4, with D maybe TRBD1 (5 bases). There are 15 residues in the CDR3. The ends were cut back, 4 bases at V and 5 bases at J, with 14 bases in the middle. Germline loops: CDR1 MNHEY, CDR2 SVGAGI. This CDR3 reads CASSSWGVGNEKLFF. Here the CDR3 DNA reads TGTGCCAGCAGTTCCTGGGGGGTCGGGAATGAAAAACTGTTTTTT.

V is TRBV29-1 and J is TRBJ1-6; weak D call: TRBD1 (5 bases). Per germline, CDR1 SQVTM and CDR2 ANQGSEA. The CDR3 has 15 residues. V dropped 8 bases and J dropped 7 bases, with 21 bases sitting between them. This CDR3 reads CSPDSPGNINSPLHF. In DNA form, the CDR3 reads TGCAGCCCCGACAGCCCCGGAAATATAAATTCACCCCTCCACTTT.

The rearrangement uses TRBV6-5 and TRBJ1-2; D perhaps matches TRBD1 (6 bases). V was cut by 0 bases and J by 2 bases, with 13 bases left in between. Germline V gives CDR1 MNHEY, CDR2 SVGAGI. The CDR3 spans 16 residues. CDR3 DNA sequence: TGTGCCAGCAGTTACTCCTCCGCAGGGGCGAACTATGGCTACACCTTC. Protein: CASSYSSAGANYGYTF.

The CDR3 here is CASGLVAGLSNQPQHF. The CDR3 bases are TGTGCTAGTGGTTTGGTCGCCGGACTTAGCAATCAGCCCCAGCATTTT. This chain joins TRBV12-5 and TRBJ1-5; D remains ambiguous. This CDR3 has 16 residues. Per germline, CDR1 LGHNT and CDR2 FRNRAP. Trimming shortened V by 0 bases and J by 0 bases, and 9 bases separated the two germline ends.

The chain recombines TRBV7-8 with TRBJ2-1; a possible D gene is TRBD1 (5 bases). Looked up from germline, CDR1 is SGHVS and CDR2 is FQNEAQ. This CDR3 comprises 14 residues. Trimming pared 5 bases from V and 4 bases from J, leaving 12 bases between. CDR3 sequence reads: CASSPRALYNEQFF. Here the CDR3 DNA reads TGTGCCAGCAGCCCCAGGGCGCTTTACAATGAGCAGTTCTTC.

The CDR3 DNA sequence: TGTGCCAGCAGCCAGTCCCGAGGGGGCTACACCTTC. Protein: CASSQSRGGYTF. This chain joins TRBV6-5 and TRBJ1-2; D unresolved. Germline V CDR1 and CDR2: MNHEY, SVGAGI. This CDR3 region has 12 residues. V shed 6 bases and J shed 8 bases, with 13 bases lying between them.

The V call is TRBV5-4, the J call TRBJ1-2; D gene ambiguous. Trimming left V 0 bases short and J 6 bases short, with 6 bases between. Germline V gene sequence: CDR1 SGHNT, CDR2 YYREEE (reference sequence). There are 12 residues in the CDR3. CDR3 amino acids: CASSLDQNGYTF. The CDR3 DNA reads as TGTGCCAGCAGCTTGGACCAGAATGGCTACACCTTC.

This chain joins TRBV7-6 and TRBJ2-3; D may be TRBD1 (6 bases). V was cut by 7 bases and J by 8 bases, with 16 bases left in between. Germline V gene sequence: CDR1 SGHVS, CDR2 FNYEAQ. The length of the CDR3 is 13 residues. The chain's CDR3 is CASTQGGLATQYF. CDR3 coding DNA: TGTGCCAGCACCCAAGGGGGTCTGGCTACGCAGTATTTT.

The V and J genes are TRBV7-2 and TRBJ2-2; D possibly corresponds to TRBD1 (6 bases). This CDR3 spans 14 amino acids. V lost 3 bases, J lost 6 bases, and 11 bases lay in between. CDR1 and CDR2 (germline): SGHTA, FQGNSA. The CDR3 reads CASSLGRQAGELFF. DNA of the CDR3: TGTGCCAGCAGCTTGGGGAGACAGGCCGGGGAGCTGTTTTTT.

In regard to this clone: At the DNA level, this CDR3 is encoded by other sequences in the same sample as well. CDR3 loop: CASSASTSSYEQYF. In DNA form, the CDR3 reads TGTGCCAGCAGCGCCTCCACGAGCTCCTACGAGCAGTACTTC. The genes are TRBV9 and TRBJ2-7, with D unresolved. CDR1 SGDLS and CDR2 YYNGEE come from the germline V gene. This CDR3 is 14 amino acids long. V was pared by 3 bases and J by 0 bases, with 10 bases between.

By share, this clone ranks as medium-sized. V and J are TRBV28 and TRBJ1-5; 7 bases are shared with TRBD1. Germline-derived CDR1 and CDR2 are MDHEN and SYDVKM. V gave up 5 bases and J gave up 5 bases; unmatched junction bases: 12. This CDR3 contains 16 residues. The CDR3 DNA reads TGTGCCAGCAGTCAGGGCCGGGACAGCCTTTATCAGCCCCAGCATTTT. Amino acids: CASSQGRDSLYQPQHF. The entire variable domain, with the rest obtained from reference TRBV28 and TRBJ1-5, is as follows: DVKVTQSSRYLVKRTGEKVFLECVQDMDHENMFWYRQDPGLGLRLIYFSYDVKMKEKGDIPEGYSVSREKKERFSLILESASTNQTSMYLCASSQGRDSLYQPQHFGDGTRLSIL.

The V call is TRBV28, the J call TRBJ2-7; 10 bases map to TRBD1. Germline assignment: CDR1 MDHEN and CDR2 SYDVKM. Unmatched junction bases numbered 6, after V lost 8 bases and J lost 2 bases. CDR3 length equals 14 residues. In nucleotides, the CDR3 is TGTGCCAGCTTGGACAGGGGGACGCCCTACGAGCAGTACTTC. Translated: CASLDRGTPYEQYF.

This chain joins TRBV19 and TRBJ2-6; 7 bases align to TRBD2. From germline, CDR1 is LNHDA and CDR2 SQIVND (reference sequence). V dropped 0 bases and J dropped 0; count of bases not matched to a gene: 8. This CDR3 has 19 residues. Here the CDR3 DNA reads TGTGCCAGTAGTATAGATAGCCCGGGACTATACTCTGGGGCCAACGTCCTGACTTTC. It yields the protein CASSIDSPGLYSGANVLTF.

The chain uses TRBV6-5 and TRBJ1-2, with 7 bases lining up with TRBD1. This CDR3 is 15 amino acids long. V shed 6 bases and J 4 bases; nucleotides not matched to a gene: 11. Germline V lookup: CDR1 MNHEY, CDR2 SVGAGI. The chain's CDR3 is CASRKPAGDSYGYTF. CDR3 DNA: TGTGCCAGCAGGAAACCCGCAGGGGACAGCTATGGCTACACCTTC.

The V and J genes are TRBV29-1 and TRBJ2-1, with 14 bases identical to TRBD2. V lost 6 bases and J lost 7; bases outside the gene matches: 5. Germline CDR1 SQVTM, CDR2 ANQGSEA. This CDR3 comprises 14 residues. In nucleotides, the CDR3 is TGCAGCGTGGCGACTAGCGGGGGGGCAAATGAGCAGTTCTTC. It specifies CSVATSGGANEQFF.

V gene TRBV6-5 combines with J gene TRBJ2-3, with 9 bases lining up with TRBD2. The CDR3 is 15 amino acids. V was clipped by 2 bases and J by 6 bases; unmatched bases: 6. CDR1 is MNHEY, CDR2 SVGAGI, per germline. In DNA, the CDR3 is TGTGCCAGCAGTTACGTTGCGGGGGGGCGGGATACGCAGTATTTT. Translated, it gives CASSYVAGGRDTQYF.

The rearrangement uses TRBV19 and TRBJ1-1; D perhaps matches TRBD1 (6 bases). Trimming removed 10 bases from V and 5 bases from J, with 29 bases in between. The CDR3 covers 17 residues. CDR1 is LNHDA, CDR2 SQIVND, per germline (reference sequence). The CDR3 coding sequence is TGTGCCACCTTACAAGCAAACAGGGAGTGGCAGGCAACTGAAGCTTTCTTT. Amino acid sequence: CATLQANREWQATEAFF.

The chain is built from TRBV19 and TRBJ2-3, with 7 positions matching TRBD1. The CDR3 is made up of 15 amino acids. Trimming cost V 4 bases and J 0 bases; bases outside gene matches: 4. The germline V gene has CDR1 LNHDA and CDR2 SQIVND (reference sequence). DNA for the CDR3: TGTGCCAGTAGTACGGGGACAGTAAGCACAGATACGCAGTATTTT. Encoded protein: CASSTGTVSTDTQYF. Using reference TRBV19 and TRBJ2-3 for the parts outside the CDR3, the full variable domain is DGGITQSPKYLFRKEGQNVTLSCEQNLNHDAMYWYRQDPGQGLRLIYYSQIVNDFQKGDIAEGYSVSREKKESFPLTVTSAQKNPTAFYLCASSTGTVSTDTQYFGPGTRLTVL.